One T cell receptor (beta chain) is described in this entry. Measured with immunoSEQ multiplex PCR; TCRdb has only the in-frame clones, and not every one. The sample lists some 260,000 clones, roughly 88% seen once, with approximately 6% in the top ten. The germline V gene encodes CDR1 SGHRS and CDR2 YFSETQ. The CDR3 extends over 15 amino acids. Trimming cost V 0 bases and J 1 base; bases outside gene matches: 1. These data belong to a study of blood T cell repertoires in COVID-19. Study-level background: T cells, B-cell-depleted T cells, or PBMCs provided the cDNA or gDNA that served as material.

The sample comprised peripheral blood. V and J are TRBV5-1 and TRBJ2-1; 7 bases are shared with TRBD1. This TCR came from a woman between 25 and 40 years old with COVID-19, enrolled during active disease. In nucleotides, the CDR3 is TGCGCCAGCAGCTTGGAGGGGGCATCCTACAATGAGCAGTTCTTC. This translates into CASSLEGASYNEQFF.